The clone carrying this TCR beta chain was observed a single time. Its target is not known. The data were taken from a study of graft-versus-host responses after intestinal transplantation. Germline lookup yields CDR1 LGHNA and CDR2 YNFKEQ. V was clipped by 0 bases and J by 7 bases, with 16 bases between them. The CDR3 runs to 16 residues. The data were produced by immunoSEQ multiplex PCR, yet TCRdb's version contains in-frame clones alone and is incomplete. The profile shows about 39,000 clones, 85% to 90% of them singletons. Study conclusions and caveats: Ileal or blood samples showed some GvH clones first, and such clones were also found in recipient marrow.

This specimen consisted of PBMCs, obtained 260 to 280 days after transplant. The chain recombines TRBV4-2 with TRBJ2-1; possible D gene TRBD2, 7 bases. This TCR derives from a human patient who received an intestinal transplant, so some T cells may come from the graft donor. The DNA for the CDR3 is TGTGCCAGCAGCCAAGATGCGAGGGGGGGAAGGAATGAGCAGTTCTTC. It translates to CASSQDARGGRNEQFF.